Below, 26 T cell receptor beta chains from the same sample are listed, as sequenced in a study of blood T cell repertoires in COVID-19. Sequenced by immunoSEQ multiplex PCR; TCRdb stores in-frame clones only, minus some. This sample carries about 140,000 clones, about 80% of them seen once, and the ten largest clones take about 1.4%. The source material was peripheral blood. The receptors stem from a human donor in a cohort sampled during active COVID-19.

This chain uses TRBV2 with TRBJ2-3; 8 bases are a match to TRBD2. Trimming removed 6 bases from V and 1 base from J; junction bases left unmatched: 9. The CDR3 runs 16 residues. The germline V gene encodes CDR1 SNHLY and CDR2 FYNNEI. The CDR3, as DNA: TGTGCCAGCAGCATGTTAACGGGAGGGGGCACAGATACGCAGTATTTT. The encoded protein is CASSMLTGGGTDTQYF.

The V and J genes are TRBV5-1 and TRBJ2-1; TRBD2 matches 9 bases. The CDR3 has 18 amino acids. Germline trimming cut 0 bases from V and 3 bases from J; bases unmatched to any gene: 10. From germline, CDR1 is SGHRS and CDR2 YFSETQ. In DNA, the CDR3 is TGCGCCAGCAGCTTGGGTGGTAGCGGGAGATCCCTCTACAATGAGCAGTTCTTC. This sequence encodes CASSLGGSGRSLYNEQFF. The full variable domain, rest sourced from reference TRBV5-1 and TRBJ2-1, is KAGVTQTPRYLIKTRGQQVTLSCSPISGHRSVSWYQQTPGQGLQFLFEYFSETQRNKGNFPGRFSGRQFSNSRSEMNVSTLELGDSALYLCASSLGGSGRSLYNEQFFGPGTRLTVL.

With regard to this clone: The junction does not match germline at one end; this may be a read error. The V gene is TRBV25-1, the J gene TRBJ2-1; 13 bases match TRBD2. CDR1 and CDR2 from the germline V gene are MGHDK and SYGVNS. The CDR3 totals 12 residues. The CDR3 coding sequence is TGTGCCAGCAGTGATGGACTAGCGGGAGCGGTCTTC. Translating it yields CASSDGLAGAVF.

The rearrangement links TRBV28 to TRBJ2-1; D may be TRBD2 (5 bases). The CDR3 sequence is 16 residues long. The germline V and J ends were trimmed by 3 bases and 6 bases, with 18 bases remaining between them. Germline values: CDR1 MDHEN, CDR2 SYDVKM. CDR3 sequence: CASSFAGKDWFNEQFF. The CDR3 bases are TGTGCCAGCAGTTTTGCCGGAAAGGACTGGTTCAATGAGCAGTTCTTC.

This chain joins TRBV10-3 and TRBJ1-2; D remains ambiguous. Trimming cost V 1 base and J 5 bases, with 17 bases left between them. The CDR3 totals 16 residues. Germline CDR1 reads ENHRY; CDR2 reads SYGVKD. Here the CDR3 DNA reads TGTGCCATCAGTGAGTTCACCGAAACTCTACCATATGGCTACACCTTC. Protein product: CAISEFTETLPYGYTF.

The chain recombines TRBV7-2 with TRBJ2-5; tentative D call: TRBD1 (7 bases). Germline CDR1 SGHTA, CDR2 FQGNSA. The germline V and J ends were trimmed by 0 bases and 5 bases, with 22 bases remaining between them. The CDR3 is 18 residues long. DNA of the CDR3: TGTGCCAGCAGCTTAGCCGGGGGAGGACAGGCAGGACGGGAGACCCAGTACTTC. It translates to CASSLAGGGQAGRETQYF. The variable domain in full, with the rest retrieved from reference TRBV7-2 and TRBJ2-5, is GAGVSQSPSNKVTEKGKDVELRCDPISGHTALYWYRQSLGQGLEFLIYFQGNSAPDKSGLPSDRFSAERTGGSVSTLTIQRTQQEDSAVYLCASSLAGGGQAGRETQYFGPGTRLLVL.

The chain employs TRBV5-4 and TRBJ2-1; D perhaps matches TRBD2 (7 bases). The germline V gene has CDR1 SGHNT and CDR2 YYREEE (reference sequence). V shed 4 bases and J shed 7 bases, with 18 bases lying between them. The CDR3 length is 15 residues. CDR3 region: CASSGLRGGVNEQFF. As DNA, the CDR3 is TGTGCCAGCAGCGGCCTTAGAGGGGGGGTTAATGAGCAGTTCTTC.

The chain is built from TRBV28 and TRBJ2-3; D is possibly TRBD2 (5 bases). The germline gives CDR1 MDHEN, CDR2 SYDVKM. The germline V and J ends were trimmed by 1 base and 6 bases, with 17 bases remaining between them. This CDR3 spans 16 amino acids. CDR3 sequence (DNA): TGTGCCAGCAGTTTATTCGACGGGGTCGGCGCGGATACGCAGTATTTT. It codes for CASSLFDGVGADTQYF.

Comment on this clone: Other nucleotide sequences from this sample produce the same CDR3. The gene calls are TRBV3-1 (or the pseudogene TRBV3-2) and TRBJ2-1, with TRBD2 matching over 13 bases. Germline CDR1 LGHDT, CDR2 YNNKEL (reference sequence). J lost 0 bases, V lost 3 bases, and 5 bases had no gene match. This CDR3 has 18 amino acids. Here the CDR3 DNA reads TGTGCCAGCAGCCAGGGACTAGCGGGGCTGAGCTCCTACAATGAGCAGTTCTTC. The encoded protein is CASSQGLAGLSSYNEQFF.

About this clone itself: The junction does not match germline at one end; this may be a read error. The chain links TRBV14 to TRBJ1-4; 7 bases line up with TRBD1. CDR1 and CDR2 (germline): SGHDN, FVKESK. CDR3 size: 17 residues. The CDR3 loop reads CASSQGTGAVTNEKLFF. For the CDR3, the DNA is TGTGCCAGCAGTCAAGGAACAGGGGCAGTAACTAATGAAAAACTGTTTTTT.

The rearrangement uses TRBV3-1 (or the pseudogene TRBV3-2) and TRBJ1-4; D may be TRBD1 (5 bases). This CDR3 region has 15 residues. From germline, CDR1 is LGHDT and CDR2 YNNKEL (reference sequence). Trimming removed 3 bases at V and 3 bases at J, with 11 bases between. CDR3 DNA: TGTGCCAGCAGCCACCGGGGGACCGCTAATGAAAAACTGTTTTTT. Amino acids: CASSHRGTANEKLFF.

The V call is TRBV7-9, the J call TRBJ1-6, with unresolved D. Germline V CDR1 and CDR2: SEHNR, FQNEAQ (reference sequence). The length of the CDR3 is 14 residues. Trimming stripped 5 bases from V and 9 bases from J, with 14 bases between. The CDR3 coding sequence is TGTGCCAGCAGCCGAGGGAGTCTCACTTCACCCCTCCACTTT. This sequence encodes CASSRGSLTSPLHF.

The rearrangement joins TRBV4-2 to TRBJ2-1; TRBD2 matches 8 bases. The CDR3 has 15 residues. From germline, CDR1 is LGHNA and CDR2 YNFKEQ. Losses at the gene ends were 5 bases for V and 3 bases for J; bases not matched to a gene: 6. For the CDR3, the DNA is TGTGCCAGCAGCTCAGCGGGAGAGGTCTACAATGAGCAGTTCTTC. It translates to CASSSAGEVYNEQFF.

The chain couples TRBV30 to TRBJ1-1; no reliable D call. The CDR3 is 14 residues long. Trimming shortened V by 4 bases and J by 4 bases, and 16 bases separated the two germline ends. Germline CDR1 and CDR2: GTSNPN and SVGIG (reference sequence). The CDR3 loop reads CAWNFEGWTTEAFF. The CDR3 DNA reads as TGTGCCTGGAATTTTGAGGGCTGGACCACTGAAGCTTTCTTT.

The chain couples TRBV6-5 to TRBJ1-2, with D tentatively TRBD1 (5 bases). The germline CDR1 and CDR2 sequences are MNHEY and SVGAGI. The CDR3 length is 14 residues. Trimming took 0 bases from V and 8 from J, leaving 13 bases between them. The CDR3 sequence: CASSYSTASNGYTF. The CDR3 DNA reads as TGTGCCAGCAGTTACTCGACAGCCTCTAACGGCTACACCTTC.

This clone was picked up a small number of times. V is TRBV5-6 and J is TRBJ1-6; TRBD1 agrees at 9 bases. The CDR3 has 14 amino acids. Germline lookup yields CDR1 SGHDT and CDR2 YYEEEE. J lost 6 bases, V lost 3 bases, and 1 base had no gene match. CDR3 sequence: CASSSGQGNSPLHF. DNA of the CDR3: TGTGCCAGCAGCTCGGGACAGGGTAATTCACCCCTCCACTTT.

The V and J genes are TRBV28 and TRBJ2-3, with TRBD2 identical over 7 bases. The V and J ends lost 5 bases and 1 base, in that order; junction bases with no gene match: 9. This CDR3 comprises 16 residues. Germline CDR1 and CDR2: MDHEN and SYDVKM. CDR3 region: CASSRLGGSRTDTQYF. DNA of the CDR3: TGTGCCAGCAGTCGTCTGGGCGGGAGCCGCACAGATACGCAGTATTTT. The entire variable domain, with the rest obtained from reference TRBV28 and TRBJ2-3, is as follows: DVKVTQSSRYLVKRTGEKVFLECVQDMDHENMFWYRQDPGLGLRLIYFSYDVKMKEKGDIPEGYSVSREKKERFSLILESASTNQTSMYLCASSRLGGSRTDTQYFGPGTRLTVL.

The V gene is TRBV15, the J gene TRBJ2-3; a possible D gene is TRBD1 (5 bases). Germline V gene data show CDR1 as LNHNV and CDR2 as YYDKDF (reference sequence). The CDR3 is 15 amino acids. V lost 4 bases, J lost 2 bases, and 13 bases lay in between. This CDR3 reads CATSKRGSHTDTQYF. CDR3 coding DNA: TGTGCCACCAGCAAAAGGGGAAGCCACACAGATACGCAGTATTTT.

The chain uses TRBV9 and TRBJ2-1; the D gene is possibly TRBD2 (5 bases). Germline V CDR1 and CDR2: SGDLS, YYNGEE. CDR3 length equals 13 residues. The germline V and J ends were trimmed by 6 bases and 7 bases, with 14 bases remaining between them. The CDR3 loop is CASIHTRRNEQFF. The CDR3 nucleotides read TGTGCCAGCATCCACACACGGAGGAATGAGCAGTTCTTC.

The chain combines TRBV6-5 with TRBJ1-2, with D perhaps matching TRBD1 (6 bases). Trimming cost V 6 bases and J 2 bases, with 10 bases left between them. The germline CDR1 and CDR2 sequences are MNHEY and SVGAGI. The CDR3 is 13 residues long. The CDR3 DNA follows: TGTGCCAGCAGACCGACAGGCAACTATGGCTACACCTTC. Protein sequence: CASRPTGNYGYTF.

The rearrangement links TRBV27 to TRBJ1-5, with TRBD1 identical over 9 bases. Germline trimming cut 3 bases from V and 0 bases from J; bases unmatched to any gene: 6. Germline V gene lookup returns CDR1 MNHEY and CDR2 SMNVEV (reference sequence). This CDR3 comprises 17 residues. Here the CDR3 reads CASSFARDRVSNQPQHF. Here the CDR3 DNA reads TGTGCCAGCAGTTTTGCCCGGGACAGGGTTAGCAATCAGCCCCAGCATTTT.

The chain couples TRBV7-3 to TRBJ2-2, with 10 bases that match TRBD2. Trimming removed 5 bases from V and 6 bases from J; junction bases left unmatched: 9. The CDR3 sequence is 16 residues long. CDR1 is SGHTA, CDR2 FQGTGA, per germline. CDR3 protein: CASSHGLAEPPGELFF. In DNA, the CDR3 is TGTGCCAGCAGCCACGGACTAGCGGAGCCCCCCGGGGAGCTGTTTTTT.

The rearrangement uses TRBV19 and TRBJ2-3; tentative D call: TRBD2 (6 bases). This CDR3 comprises 16 residues. Trimming removed 8 bases at V and 2 bases at J, with 20 bases between. Looked up from germline, CDR1 is LNHDA and CDR2 is SQIVND (reference sequence). The CDR3 spells CASRDFTTLATDTQYF. CDR3 DNA sequence: TGTGCCAGTCGGGACTTTACTACCCTAGCCACAGATACGCAGTATTTT. The full variable domain, in which reference TRBV19 and TRBJ2-3 provide the parts outside the CDR3, is DGGITQSPKYLFRKEGQNVTLSCEQNLNHDAMYWYRQDPGQGLRLIYYSQIVNDFQKGDIAEGYSVSREKKESFPLTVTSAQKNPTAFYLCASRDFTTLATDTQYFGPGTRLTVL.

The chain joins TRBV2 to TRBJ2-7; perhaps TRBD2 as D (5 bases). The CDR3 spans 15 residues. CDR1 and CDR2 from the germline V gene are SNHLY and FYNNEI. V was pared by 2 bases and J by 2 bases, with 13 bases between. The CDR3 DNA sequence: TGTGCCAGCAGTGAATTGGGGAGAGGGCCCTACGAGCAGTACTTC. Encoded protein: CASSELGRGPYEQYF. The variable domain in full, with the rest retrieved from reference TRBV2 and TRBJ2-7, is EPEVTQTPSHQVTQMGQEVILRCVPISNHLYFYWYRQILGQKVEFLVSFYNNEISEKSEIFDDQFSVERPDGSNFTLKIRSTKLEDSAMYFCASSELGRGPYEQYFGPGTRLTVT.

The J gene is TRBJ1-1, the V gene TRBV5-1; D might be TRBD1 (6 bases). The germline gives CDR1 SGHRS, CDR2 YFSETQ. V was shortened by 2 bases and J by 7 bases, with 12 bases between the two germline ends. The CDR3 length is 13 residues. CDR3 loop: CASSFLQGGEAFF. The CDR3 DNA reads as TGCGCCAGCAGCTTTCTACAGGGTGGTGAAGCTTTCTTT.

Concerning this clone itself: The same CDR3 can be traced to other DNA sequences in this sample. The chain carries TRBV18 and TRBJ2-7; TRBD2 matches at 8 bases. The ends lost 5 bases at V and 4 bases at J; junction bases unmatched: 7. CDR3 length: 14 amino acids. From germline, CDR1 is KGHSH and CDR2 LQKENI. CDR3 sequence: CASSGTSGSYEQYF. The DNA of the CDR3 is TGTGCCAGCTCAGGTACTAGCGGTTCATACGAGCAGTACTTC. Full variable domain (rest looked up from reference TRBV18 and TRBJ2-7): NAGVMQNPRHLVRRRGQEARLRCSPMKGHSHVYWYRQLPEEGLKFMVYLQKENIIDESGMPKERFSAEFPKEGPSILRIQQVVRGDSAAYFCASSGTSGSYEQYFGPGTRLTVT.